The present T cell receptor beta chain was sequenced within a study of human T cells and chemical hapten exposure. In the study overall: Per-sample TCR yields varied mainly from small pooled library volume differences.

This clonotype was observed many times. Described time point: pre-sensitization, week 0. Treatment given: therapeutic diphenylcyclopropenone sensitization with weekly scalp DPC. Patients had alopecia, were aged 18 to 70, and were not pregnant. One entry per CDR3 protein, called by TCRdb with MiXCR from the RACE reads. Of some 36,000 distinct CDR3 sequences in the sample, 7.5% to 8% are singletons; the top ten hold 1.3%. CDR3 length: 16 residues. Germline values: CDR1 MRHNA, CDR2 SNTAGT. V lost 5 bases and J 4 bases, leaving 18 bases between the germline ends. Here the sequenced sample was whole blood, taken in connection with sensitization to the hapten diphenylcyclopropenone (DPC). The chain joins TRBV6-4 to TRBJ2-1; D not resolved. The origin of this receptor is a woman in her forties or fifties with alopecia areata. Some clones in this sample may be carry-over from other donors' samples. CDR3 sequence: CASSILSTPLYNEQFF. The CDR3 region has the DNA TGTGCCAGCAGTATACTATCGACCCCGCTTTACAATGAGCAGTTCTTC.